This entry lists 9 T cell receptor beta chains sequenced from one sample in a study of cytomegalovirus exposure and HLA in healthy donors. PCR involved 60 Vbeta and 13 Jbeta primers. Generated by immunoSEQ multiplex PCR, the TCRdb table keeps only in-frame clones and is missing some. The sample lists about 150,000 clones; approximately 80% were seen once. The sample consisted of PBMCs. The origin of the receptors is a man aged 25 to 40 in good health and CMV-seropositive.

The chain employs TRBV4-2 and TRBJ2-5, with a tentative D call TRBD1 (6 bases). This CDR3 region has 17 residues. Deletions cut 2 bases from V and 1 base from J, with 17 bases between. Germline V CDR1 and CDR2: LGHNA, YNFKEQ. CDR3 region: CASSQTRPGVGQETQYF. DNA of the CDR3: TGTGCCAGCAGCCAAACACGCCCAGGGGTAGGCCAAGAGACCCAGTACTTC.

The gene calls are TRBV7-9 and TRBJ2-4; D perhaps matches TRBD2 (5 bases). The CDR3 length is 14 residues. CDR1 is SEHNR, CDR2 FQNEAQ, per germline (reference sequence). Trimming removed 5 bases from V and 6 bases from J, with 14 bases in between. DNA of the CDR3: TGTGCCAGCAGCACGGACCGGGATCTAAACATTCAGTACTTC. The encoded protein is CASSTDRDLNIQYF.

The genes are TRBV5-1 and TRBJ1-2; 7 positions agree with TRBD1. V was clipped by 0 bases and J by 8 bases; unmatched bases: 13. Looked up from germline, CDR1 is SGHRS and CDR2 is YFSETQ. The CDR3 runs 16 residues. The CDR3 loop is CASSLDLVTGQIGYTF. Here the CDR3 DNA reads TGCGCCAGCAGCTTGGACCTAGTGACAGGGCAGATCGGCTACACCTTC.

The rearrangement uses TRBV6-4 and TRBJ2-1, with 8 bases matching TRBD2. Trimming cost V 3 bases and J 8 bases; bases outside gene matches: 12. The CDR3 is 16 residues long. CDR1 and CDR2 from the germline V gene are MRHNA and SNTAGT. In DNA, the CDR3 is TGTGCCAGCAGTGAATCGTCCGGGAGGGCCGGCGATGAGCAGTTCTTC. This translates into CASSESSGRAGDEQFF.

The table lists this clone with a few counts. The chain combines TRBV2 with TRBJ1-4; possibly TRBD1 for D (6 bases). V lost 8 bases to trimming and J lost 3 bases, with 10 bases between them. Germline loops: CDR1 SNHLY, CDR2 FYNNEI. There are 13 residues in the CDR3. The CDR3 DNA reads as TGTGCCAGCGGGAGACAGGCTAATGAAAAACTGTTTTTT. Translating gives CASGRQANEKLFF. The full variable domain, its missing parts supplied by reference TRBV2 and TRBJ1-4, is EPEVTQTPSHQVTQMGQEVILRCVPISNHLYFYWYRQILGQKVEFLVSFYNNEISEKSEIFDDQFSVERPDGSNFTLKIRSTKLEDSAMYFCASGRQANEKLFFGSGTQLSVL.

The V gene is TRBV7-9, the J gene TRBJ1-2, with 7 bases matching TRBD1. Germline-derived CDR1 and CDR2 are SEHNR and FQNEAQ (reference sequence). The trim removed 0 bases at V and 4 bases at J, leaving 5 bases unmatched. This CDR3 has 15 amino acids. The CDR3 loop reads CASSLAEGGGYGYTF. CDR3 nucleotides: TGTGCCAGCAGCTTAGCGGAAGGGGGCGGCTATGGCTACACCTTC.

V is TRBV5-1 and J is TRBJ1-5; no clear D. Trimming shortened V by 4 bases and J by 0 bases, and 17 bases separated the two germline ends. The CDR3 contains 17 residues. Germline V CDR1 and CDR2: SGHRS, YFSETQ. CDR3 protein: CASSHSPITNSNQPQHF. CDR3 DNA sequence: TGCGCCAGCAGCCACTCCCCTATTACGAATAGCAATCAGCCCCAGCATTTT.

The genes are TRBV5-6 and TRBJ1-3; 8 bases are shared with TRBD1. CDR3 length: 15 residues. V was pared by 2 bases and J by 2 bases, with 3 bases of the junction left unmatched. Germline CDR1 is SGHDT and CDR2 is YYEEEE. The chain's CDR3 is CASSFVTGAGNTIYF. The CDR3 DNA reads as TGTGCCAGCAGCTTTGTGACAGGGGCTGGAAACACCATATATTTT.

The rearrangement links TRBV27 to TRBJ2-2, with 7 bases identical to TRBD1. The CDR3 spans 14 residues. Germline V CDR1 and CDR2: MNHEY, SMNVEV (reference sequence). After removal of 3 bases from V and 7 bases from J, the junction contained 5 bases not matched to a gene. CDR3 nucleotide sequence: TGTGCCAGCAGTTTGGGCAGGGGGTACGGGGAGCTGTTTTTT. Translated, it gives CASSLGRGYGELFF.